Below, one TCR beta chain is given with its context. It has no known antigen specificity. One base away there is no much larger clone; base qualities are not given. The record originates from a study of T-cell memory formation after mild COVID-19 (dated by TCRdb to the early 2020s). At the level of the whole study: TCR sequence clusters from the two donors were largely donor specific. T-cell clones expanding and contracting after mild COVID-19 in a couple of donors were tracked by longitudinal TCRalpha and TCRbeta repertoire sequencing. The cohort comprised two young, previously healthy adult volunteers, one female and one male.

Ficoll-Paque density gradient centrifugation was used to isolate PBMCs. Instrument used: Illumina NovaSeq 6000. TCRalpha and TCRbeta cDNA libraries were constructed by 5'RACE with constant-segment primers, with sample barcodes and unique molecular identifiers being introduced. RNA was extracted from every sample with Trizol reagent. Libraries were amplified in two PCR steps, with a second sample barcode and Illumina TruSeq adapters added in the second step. Libraries were sequenced on an Illumina NovaSeq with 2 x 150 bp paired-end reads. The authors' pipeline ran thus. The reads were demultiplexed and collapsed into UMI-guided consensus sequences using migec v1.2.7. With mixcr v2.1.11, UMI consensuses were aligned to TRA and TRB V and J templates and assembled into clonotypes. Expanded or contracted clonotypes were those called significant by both edgeR and NoisET, with noise models trained on biological replicates. edgeR calls used a false discovery rate-adjusted p below 0.01 and a log2 fold-change threshold of 1. As an exploratory analysis of dynamics, PCA with hierarchical clustering was applied to max-normalized trajectories of the 1000 most abundant clonotypes. Separately sequenced CD4+ and CD8+ repertoires were used to assign a CD4 or CD8 phenotype to each responding clone. TCRdb reran the public reads through fastp at Q25 and MiXCR, keeping productive beta chains. CDR3 protein sequences are deduplicated, and each keeps its most common genes and DNA. These V and J calls are TCRdb output, not the study's own analysis. The sample yields around 82,000 distinct CDR3 sequences; around 13% were counted once. Of the sample, approximately 41% is held by the ten largest clones.

General findings and caveats noted by the study authors: Contracting CD4+ clones were found mainly in CM and EM memory subsets, while CD8+ clones were enriched in EMRA. The second-wave clones that peaked on day 37 were not confirmed to be SARS-CoV-2 specific. The detection of some responding clones in pre-infection memory suggests that pre-existing cross-reactive memory T cells joined the SARS-CoV-2 response. Only a couple of mild cases were covered by the study, and larger cohorts that include severe cases with pre-infection samples were considered necessary. From day 15 to 85, contracting clones showed balanced CD4/CD8 phenotypes, whereas a second wave of clones that expanded from day 15 to 37 leaned towards CD4+.

Sequenced sample: PBMCs or a T cell subset sorted from them (not recorded which). This sequence was found in a man aged 18 to 30 who had mild COVID-19 (a few samples of this study predate the infection). The sample titles of this study are shuffled in the database, so cell type and time point are left out; the donor was told from shared clones.

The CDR3 sequence is CASTPRQTGELFF. The nucleotide sequence is given as TGTGCCAGCACTCCAAGACAGACCGGGGAGCTGTTTTTT. The chain is assembled from TRBV7-9 and TRBJ2-2; possibly the D gene is TRBD1, per 5 matching bases. CDR1 and CDR2, looked up from the germline V gene (reference sequence), are SEHNR and FQNEAQ. Including the terminal cysteine and phenylalanine, the CDR3 comprises 13 residues. The entry retains the CDR3 DNA only, 39 bases that are in frame from base 1. V loses 7 bases, J loses 5 bases, and the germline ends lie 11 bases apart.